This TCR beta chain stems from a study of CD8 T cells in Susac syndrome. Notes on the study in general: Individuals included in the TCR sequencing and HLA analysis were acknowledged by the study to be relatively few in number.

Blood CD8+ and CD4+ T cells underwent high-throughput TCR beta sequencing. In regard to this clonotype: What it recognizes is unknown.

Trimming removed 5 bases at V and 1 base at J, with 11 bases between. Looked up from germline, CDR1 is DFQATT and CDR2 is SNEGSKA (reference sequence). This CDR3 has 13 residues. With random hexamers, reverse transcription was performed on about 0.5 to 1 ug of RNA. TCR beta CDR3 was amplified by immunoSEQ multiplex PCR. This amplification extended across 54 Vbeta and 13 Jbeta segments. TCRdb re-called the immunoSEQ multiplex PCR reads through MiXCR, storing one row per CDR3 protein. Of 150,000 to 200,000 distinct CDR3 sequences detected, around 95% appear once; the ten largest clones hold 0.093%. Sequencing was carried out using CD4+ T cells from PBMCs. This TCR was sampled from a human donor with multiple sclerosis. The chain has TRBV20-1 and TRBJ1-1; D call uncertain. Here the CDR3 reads CSAEVDTNTEAFF. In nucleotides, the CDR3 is TGCAGTGCTGAGGTTGACACGAACACTGAAGCTTTCTTT.